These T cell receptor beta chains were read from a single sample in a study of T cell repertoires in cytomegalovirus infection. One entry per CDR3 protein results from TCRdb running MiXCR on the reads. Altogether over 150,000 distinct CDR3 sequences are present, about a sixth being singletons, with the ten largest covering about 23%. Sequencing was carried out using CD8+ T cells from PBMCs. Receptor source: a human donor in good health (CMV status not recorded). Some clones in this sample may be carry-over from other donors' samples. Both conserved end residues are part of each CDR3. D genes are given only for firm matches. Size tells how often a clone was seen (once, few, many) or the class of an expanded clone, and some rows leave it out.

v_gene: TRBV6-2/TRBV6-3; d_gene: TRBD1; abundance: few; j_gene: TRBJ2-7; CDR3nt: TGTGCCAGCATCCCAGGGGGCTCCTACGAGCAGTACTTC; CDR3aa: CASIPGGSYEQYF
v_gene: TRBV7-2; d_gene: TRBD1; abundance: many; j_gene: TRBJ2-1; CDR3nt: TGTGCCAGCAGCGCCCGGGACAGGACGAGGAATGAGCAGTTCTTC; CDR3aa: CASSARDRTRNEQFF
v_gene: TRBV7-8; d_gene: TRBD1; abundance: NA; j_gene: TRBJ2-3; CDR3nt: TGTGCCAGCAGCTTGCCAGGGGGTACCGCAGATACGCAGTATTTT; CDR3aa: CASSLPGGTADTQYF
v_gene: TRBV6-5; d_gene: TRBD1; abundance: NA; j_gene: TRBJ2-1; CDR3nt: TGTGCCAGCTGGGCAGGGGGTGGGAATGAGCAGTTCTTC; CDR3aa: CASWAGGGNEQFF
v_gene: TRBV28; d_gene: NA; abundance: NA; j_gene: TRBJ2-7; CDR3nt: TGTGCCAGCAGTTTATGGGTCCCGAGGAGGTACGAGCAGTACTTC; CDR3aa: CASSLWVPRRYEQYF
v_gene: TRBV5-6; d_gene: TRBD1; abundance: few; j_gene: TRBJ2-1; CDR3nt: TGTGCCAGCAGCTTGGAGGGCGGGGACAGGGGGCCCTTCTACAATGAGCAGTTCTTC; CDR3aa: CASSLEGGDRGPFYNEQFF
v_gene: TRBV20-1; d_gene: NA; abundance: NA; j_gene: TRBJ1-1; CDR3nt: TGCAGTGCTAGAGATAGTCCAAACCCCGGAACTGAAGCTTTCTTT; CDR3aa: CSARDSPNPGTEAFF
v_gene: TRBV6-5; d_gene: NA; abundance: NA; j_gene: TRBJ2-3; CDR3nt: TGTGCCCGCAGTTACTCGAGAGGGGATACGCAGTATTTT; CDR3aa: CARSYSRGDTQYF
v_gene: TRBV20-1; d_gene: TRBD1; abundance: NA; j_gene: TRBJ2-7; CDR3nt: TGCAGTGCCCCCCGGGGACAGGGGGCTGAGGAGCAGTACTTC; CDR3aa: CSAPRGQGAEEQYF
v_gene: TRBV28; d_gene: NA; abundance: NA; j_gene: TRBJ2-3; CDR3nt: TGTGCCAGCAGTCCTCGGACTACCACAGATACGCAGTATTTT; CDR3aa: CASSPRTTTDTQYF
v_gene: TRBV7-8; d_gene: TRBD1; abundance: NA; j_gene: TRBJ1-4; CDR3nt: TGTGCCAGCAACTCCGTCAGGGGGCAAGGAGAACTGTTTTTT; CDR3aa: CASNSVRGQGELFF
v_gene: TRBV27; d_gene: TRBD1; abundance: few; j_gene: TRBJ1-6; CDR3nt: TGTGCCAGCAGTCCTCGACAGGGGTGGGATTCACCCCTCCACTTT; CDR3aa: CASSPRQGWDSPLHF
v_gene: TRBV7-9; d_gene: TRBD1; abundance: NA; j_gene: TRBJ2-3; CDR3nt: TGTGCCAGCAGCCTGGTAGCGGACAGGGGTTCGGATACGCAGTATTTT; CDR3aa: CASSLVADRGSDTQYF
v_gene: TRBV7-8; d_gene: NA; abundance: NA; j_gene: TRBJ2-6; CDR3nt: TGTGCCAGCAGCTCAGGACAGAGCCGACTTCCCTCTGGGGCCAACGTCCTGACTTTC; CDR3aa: CASSSGQSRLPSGANVLTF
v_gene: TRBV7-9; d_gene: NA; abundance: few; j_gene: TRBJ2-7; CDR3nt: TGTGCCAGCAGCTCGGACGACTACAGCTCCTACGAGCAGTACTTC; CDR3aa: CASSSDDYSSYEQYF
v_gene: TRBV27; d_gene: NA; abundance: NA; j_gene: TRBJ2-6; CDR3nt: TGTGCCAGCAGTTTTGTCTTCTCTGGGGCCAACGTCCTGACTTTC; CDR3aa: CASSFVFSGANVLTF
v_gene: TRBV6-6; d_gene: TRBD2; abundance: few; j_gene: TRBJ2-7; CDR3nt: TGTGCCAGCAGTTACGGTTCGGGAGGACCCGGCTCCTACGAGCAGTACTTC; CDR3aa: CASSYGSGGPGSYEQYF
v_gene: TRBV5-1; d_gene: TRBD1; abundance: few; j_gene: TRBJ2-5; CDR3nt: TGCGCCAGCAGCCCGGCAGTACAGGGGGAAGAGACCCAGTACTTC; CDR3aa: CASSPAVQGEETQYF
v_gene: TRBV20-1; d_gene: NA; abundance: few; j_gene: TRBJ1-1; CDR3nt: TGCAGTGCTCCAAGCGGCACCTACACTGAAGCTTTCTTT; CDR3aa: CSAPSGTYTEAFF
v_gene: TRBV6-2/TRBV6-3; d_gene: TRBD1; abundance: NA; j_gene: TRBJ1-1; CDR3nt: TGTGCCCGCAGTCCCCGGTGGGACAGGGCCGACCCCTACACTGAAGCTTTCTTT; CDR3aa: CARSPRWDRADPYTEAFF
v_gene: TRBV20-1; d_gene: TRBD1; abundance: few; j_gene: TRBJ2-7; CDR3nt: TGCAGTGCTAGAATCCCAGGGGGTCACGAGCAGTACTTC; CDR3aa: CSARIPGGHEQYF
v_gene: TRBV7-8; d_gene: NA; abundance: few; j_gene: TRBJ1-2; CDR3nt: TGTGCCAGCAGCTCAAGACGTGGGCTCGCCAGAGATCCTAACTATGGCTACACCTTC; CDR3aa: CASSSRRGLARDPNYGYTF
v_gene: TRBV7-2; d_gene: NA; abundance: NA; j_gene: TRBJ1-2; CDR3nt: TGTGCCAGCAGCTCGTGGAGTAGGGACCCGGATGGCTACACCTTC; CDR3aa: CASSSWSRDPDGYTF
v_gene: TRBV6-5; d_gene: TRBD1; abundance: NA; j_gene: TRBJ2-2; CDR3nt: TGTGCCAGCAGTTACTTGGGACAGGAATCCGGGGAGCTGTTTTTT; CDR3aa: CASSYLGQESGELFF
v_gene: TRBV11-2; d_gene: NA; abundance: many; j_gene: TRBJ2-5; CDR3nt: TGTGCCAGCAGCTTAGATCAAGAGACCCAGTACTTC; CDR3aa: CASSLDQETQYF
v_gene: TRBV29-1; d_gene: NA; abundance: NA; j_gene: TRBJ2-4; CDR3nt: TGCAGCGTTGAAACCCGGGGGACGGTAGCCAAAAACATTCAGTACTTC; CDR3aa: CSVETRGTVAKNIQYF
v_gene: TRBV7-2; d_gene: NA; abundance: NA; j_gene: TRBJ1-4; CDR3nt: TGTGCCAGCAGCTCCGGGGTCCCTAATGAAAAACTGTTTTTT; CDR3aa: CASSSGVPNEKLFF
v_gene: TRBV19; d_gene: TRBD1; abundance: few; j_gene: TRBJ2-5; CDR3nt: TGTGCCAGTAGTCCTTGGACAGGGGGCATTCAAGAGACCCAGTACTTC; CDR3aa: CASSPWTGGIQETQYF
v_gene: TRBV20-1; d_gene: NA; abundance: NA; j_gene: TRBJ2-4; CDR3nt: TGCAGTGCTAGAGATCGCGGGTATGCCAAAAACATTCAGTACTTC; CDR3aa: CSARDRGYAKNIQYF
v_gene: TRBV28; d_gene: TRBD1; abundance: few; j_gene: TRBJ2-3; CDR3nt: TGTGCCAGCAGACCTCTACCCCAGACAGGGACAGATACGCAGTATTTT; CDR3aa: CASRPLPQTGTDTQYF
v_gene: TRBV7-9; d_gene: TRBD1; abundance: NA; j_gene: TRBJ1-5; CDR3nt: TGTGGGGACAGGGTCGATGGTATGAGCAATCAGCCCCAGCATTTT; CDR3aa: CGDRVDGMSNQPQHF
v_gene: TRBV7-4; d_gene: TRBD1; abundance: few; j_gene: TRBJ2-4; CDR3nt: TGTGCCAGCAGCTCCCGGGACAGCTCGCGTCAAGCCAAAAACATTCAGTACTTC; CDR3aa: CASSSRDSSRQAKNIQYF
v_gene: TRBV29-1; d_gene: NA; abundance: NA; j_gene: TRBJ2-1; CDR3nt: TGCAGCGTTGAAAATAGGGTAGGCGGCGATGAGCAGTTCTTC; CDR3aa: CSVENRVGGDEQFF
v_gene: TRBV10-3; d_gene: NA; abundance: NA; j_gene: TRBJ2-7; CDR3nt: TGTGCCATCAGTTCCGAGGGGGGGGCTTTATACGAGCAGTACTTC; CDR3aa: CAISSEGGALYEQYF
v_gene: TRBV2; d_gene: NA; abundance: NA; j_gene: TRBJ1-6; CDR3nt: TGTGCCAGCAGTGAAAGGGTTAGTAATTCACCCCTCCACTTT; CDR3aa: CASSERVSNSPLHF
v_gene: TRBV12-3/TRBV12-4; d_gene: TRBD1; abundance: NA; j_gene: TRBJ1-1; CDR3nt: TGTGCCAGCAGCTTGACGGCAACAGGGGCGGGCTGGGACACTGAAGCTTTCTTT; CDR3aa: CASSLTATGAGWDTEAFF
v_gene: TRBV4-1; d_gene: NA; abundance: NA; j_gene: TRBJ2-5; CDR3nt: TGCGCCAGCAGCCAAGATACGGGGGCGCCCCAAGAGACCCAGTACTTC; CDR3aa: CASSQDTGAPQETQYF
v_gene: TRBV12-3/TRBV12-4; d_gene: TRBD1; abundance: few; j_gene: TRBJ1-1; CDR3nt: TGTGCCAGCAGAACCCAGGGACAGTTGAACACTGAAGCTTTCTTT; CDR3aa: CASRTQGQLNTEAFF
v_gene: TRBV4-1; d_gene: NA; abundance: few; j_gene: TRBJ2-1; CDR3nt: TGCGCCAGCAGCCAAGACCAGACATTTGGGAACAATGAGCAGTTCTTC; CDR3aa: CASSQDQTFGNNEQFF
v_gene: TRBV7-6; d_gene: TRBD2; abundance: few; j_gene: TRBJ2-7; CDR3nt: TGTGCCAGCAGCTTAACTAGCGGGGGGATGAGCTCCTACGAGCAGTACTTC; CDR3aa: CASSLTSGGMSSYEQYF
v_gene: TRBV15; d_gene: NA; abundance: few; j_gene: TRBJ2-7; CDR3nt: TGTGCCACCAGCAGAGATAGGCCCAGGGGCCGGAACGAGCAGTACTTC; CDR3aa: CATSRDRPRGRNEQYF
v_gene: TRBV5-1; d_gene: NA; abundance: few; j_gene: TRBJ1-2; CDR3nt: TGCGCCAGCAGCTTACGTACTCCACAGGATTGGTATGGCTACACCTTC; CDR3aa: CASSLRTPQDWYGYTF